This TCR beta chain was captured in a study of blood T cell repertoires in COVID-19. Study details: Both acute and convalescent COVID-19 samples were obtained from the United States, Italy and Spain.

Per germline, CDR1 SGHNT and CDR2 YYREEE (reference sequence). V was shortened by 2 bases and J by 6 bases, with 8 bases between the two germline ends. The CDR3 totals 12 residues. As processed by the authors: Reference gene primer amplification yielded estimated nucleated cell counts. Assay: immunoSEQ multiplex PCR; the TCRdb copy retains only in-frame clones and omits some. That table furnishes V, J and clone size, whereas the DNA furnished D and trimming. The table has over 200,000 clones, around 80% seen once; the top ten hold 15%. Ages ranged from about 18 to 89 years, with residence in more than 20 US areas. Participants had their cohort set by participant-reported clinical history.

The V and J genes are TRBV5-4 and TRBJ1-2; D is perhaps TRBD1 (6 bases). The receptor was isolated from a man in his forties who had recovered from COVID-19. The sequenced material came from PBMCs or T cells enriched from blood (not recorded which). In DNA, the CDR3 is TGTGCCAGCAGCTTCAACAGGGATGGCTACACCTTC. The encoded protein is CASSFNRDGYTF.